This T cell receptor (beta chain) was profiled in a study of blood T cell repertoires in COVID-19. Study-wide background: Both acute and convalescent COVID-19 samples were obtained from the United States, Italy and Spain.

This clone was found a few times. Patients at the Seattle site were enrolled during active infection and followed longitudinally. The CDR3 covers 12 residues. V was trimmed by 3 bases and J by 5 bases, leaving 8 bases between them. The germline V gene has CDR1 DFQATT and CDR2 SNEGSKA (reference sequence). Using immunoSEQ multiplex PCR, the repertoire was profiled, and TCRdb retains in-frame clones only, with some absent. The data hold some 130,000 clones, with more than 75% observed a single time. The sample was peripheral blood. The TCR sequence derives from a woman in her seventies with COVID-19, enrolled during active disease. The chain uses TRBV20-1 and TRBJ2-1; weak D call: TRBD1 (5 bases). CDR3 coding DNA: TGCAGTGCTAGTACGACAGACAATGAGCAGTTCTTC. It yields the protein CSASTTDNEQFF.